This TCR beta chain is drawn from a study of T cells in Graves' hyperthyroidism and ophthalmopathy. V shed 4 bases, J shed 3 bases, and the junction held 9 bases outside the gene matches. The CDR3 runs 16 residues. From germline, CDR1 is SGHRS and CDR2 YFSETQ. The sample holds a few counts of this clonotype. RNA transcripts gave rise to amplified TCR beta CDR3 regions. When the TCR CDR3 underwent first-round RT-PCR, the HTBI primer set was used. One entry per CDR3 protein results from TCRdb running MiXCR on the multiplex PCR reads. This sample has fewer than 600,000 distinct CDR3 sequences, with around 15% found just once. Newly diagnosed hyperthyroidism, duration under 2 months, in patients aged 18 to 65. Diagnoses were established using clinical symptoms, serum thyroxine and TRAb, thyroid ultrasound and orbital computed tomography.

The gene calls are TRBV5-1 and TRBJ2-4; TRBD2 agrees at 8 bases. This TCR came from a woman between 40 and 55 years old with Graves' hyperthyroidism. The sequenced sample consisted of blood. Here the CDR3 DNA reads TGCGCCAGCAGCACCGGAAGCGGGAGCAGCAAAAACATTCAGTACTTC. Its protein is CASSTGSGSSKNIQYF.